This TCR beta chain is from a study of shared clonotypes between healthy human individuals. Looked up from germline, CDR1 is SQVTM and CDR2 is ANQGSEA. Trimming cost V 5 bases and J 0 bases, with 4 bases left between them. The CDR3 covers 12 residues. Original methodology: ImmunoSEQ sequences covered only the junction and lacked quality scores; filtering therefore differed. Produced via immunoSEQ multiplex PCR; TCRdb's table is partial and in-frame only. D and trimming were read from the DNA, whereas the V and J calls and clone size are those reported in that table. The sample has millions of clones, approximately 94% seen once.

The sequencing sample was made of naive CD4+ T cells sorted from blood. Subset indicated: CD45RA+ positively selected. V usage is TRBV29-1 and J usage is TRBJ1-4, with D uncertain. The receptor was isolated from a man younger than 35 in good health. This chain's CDR3 is CSVWATNEKLFF. The CDR3 nucleotides read TGCAGCGTTTGGGCAACTAATGAAAAACTGTTTTTT.